This TCR beta chain appears in the sequencing data of a study of cytomegalovirus exposure and HLA in healthy donors. Study-level points and caveats: Earlier results showed most TCR beta V segments being productive about 87% or about 30% of the time. Several top significant clusters appeared, in a later analysis, to be linked to common viral pathogens. TCR beta V- and J-gene trimming, according to a later analysis, was linked to a missense DCLRE1C variant. The study labeled about 160 TCR beta chains cytomegalovirus-associated.

Amplification used 60 Vbeta primers and 13 Jbeta primers. Assay: immunoSEQ multiplex PCR; the TCRdb copy retains only in-frame clones and omits some. Of 100,000 to 150,000 clones listed, roughly 74% are singletons. Comments on this clone: The antigen is undetermined. The junction departs from the called germline gene at one end, perhaps through a read error.

Source material: PBMCs. The receptor was isolated from a man aged 35 to 55 in good health and CMV-seronegative.

The CDR3 DNA reads as TGTGCCAGCTTGGCTAGCGGAATAAACAGTCAGTACTTC. As protein: CASLASGINSQYF. The chain recombines TRBV2 with TRBJ2-4; 7 bases match TRBD2. The CDR3 runs 13 residues. Germline V CDR1 and CDR2: SNHLY, FYNNEI.